Listed here are 25 T cell receptor beta chains from one sample, sequenced in a study of blood T cell repertoires in COVID-19. TCRdb keeps only in-frame clones here, not all; method: immunoSEQ multiplex PCR. This table has some 80,000 clones, around 84% appearing once. Source material: peripheral blood. These receptors all stem from a woman aged 45-65 years with acute or convalescent COVID-19.

V and J are TRBV28 and TRBJ2-3; 9 nucleotides agree with TRBD2. The CDR3 loop spans 18 amino acids. The junction had 18 bases not matched to a gene; V was cut back by 11 bases and J by 0 bases. The germline V gene has CDR1 MDHEN and CDR2 SYDVKM. CDR3 sequence: CAPWTSANIPSSTDTQYF. DNA for the CDR3: TGTGCCCCATGGACTAGCGCCAATATACCCTCTAGCACAGATACGCAGTATTTT.

The chain couples TRBV5-4 to TRBJ1-1; 7 positions match TRBD1. The trim removed 2 bases at V and 3 bases at J, leaving 10 bases unmatched. This CDR3 spans 16 amino acids. The V gene's germline CDR1 is SGHNT and CDR2 YYREEE (reference sequence). CDR3 residues: CASSFRSQGSDTEAFF. The CDR3 coding sequence is TGTGCCAGCAGCTTTCGCTCACAGGGGAGTGACACTGAAGCTTTCTTT.

The chain joins TRBV7-3 to TRBJ2-1; no firm D call. V was shortened by 4 bases and J by 8 bases, with 12 bases between the two germline ends. This CDR3 region has 13 residues. In germline, CDR1 is SGHTA, CDR2 FQGTGA. Here the CDR3 DNA reads TGTGCCAGCAGCTATCTCGGTTCCGATGAGCAGTTCTTC. As protein: CASSYLGSDEQFF.

This chain uses TRBV2 with TRBJ2-2; TRBD1 matches 8 bases. With 3 bases clipped from V and 7 bases from J, the junction kept 7 bases outside the gene matches. This CDR3 region has 15 residues. Looked up from germline, CDR1 is SNHLY and CDR2 is FYNNEI. Here the CDR3 DNA reads TGTGCCAGCAGTGAGAACACAGGGGGACGCGGGGAGCTGTTTTTT. This encodes CASSENTGGRGELFF.

This chain joins TRBV19 and TRBJ1-2; 11 bases map to TRBD1. CDR3 size: 16 residues. The V gene end was trimmed by 7 bases and the J gene end by 3 bases; junction bases not matched to a gene: 10. Germline assignment: CDR1 LNHDA and CDR2 SQIVND (reference sequence). The CDR3 bases are TGTGCCAGTACAGGGACAGGGGGAACGGAGGACTATGGCTACACCTTC. Its protein is CASTGTGGTEDYGYTF.

A word on this clone: Other DNA sequences from this sample encode an identical CDR3 as well. The gene calls are TRBV28 and TRBJ1-4, with a tentative D call TRBD1 (6 bases). The germline V gene encodes CDR1 MDHEN and CDR2 SYDVKM. Trimming shortened V by 3 bases and J by 5 bases, and 13 bases separated the two germline ends. This CDR3 region has 15 residues. CDR3 protein: CASSLSPGANEKLFF. The CDR3 nucleotides read TGTGCCAGCAGTTTGAGTCCAGGGGCAAATGAAAAACTGTTTTTT.

This clone was counted between two and nine times. At one boundary the junction diverges from the germline segment, which might be a read error. The gene calls are TRBV7-7 and TRBJ2-5; TRBD1 matches at 9 bases. The germline V gene has CDR1 SSHAT and CDR2 FNYEAQ (reference sequence). CDR3 size: 13 residues. Written as DNA, the CDR3 is TGTGCTAGCAGTTTGGACAGGGGAGAGACCCAGTACTTC. Its translation: CASSLDRGETQYF.

The J gene is TRBJ2-1, the V gene TRBV18; TRBD1 aligns across 9 bases. This CDR3 comprises 17 residues. V dropped 4 bases and J dropped 3; count of bases not matched to a gene: 10. Germline CDR1 reads KGHSH; CDR2 reads LQKENI. The CDR3 DNA reads TGTGCCAGCTCACGTTCCCGACAGGGGGGTAACTACAATGAGCAGTTCTTC. This translates into CASSRSRQGGNYNEQFF.

The rearrangement links TRBV7-9 to TRBJ2-3; 8 bases map to TRBD2. V dropped 5 bases and J dropped 3; count of bases not matched to a gene: 7. Germline CDR1 is SEHNR and CDR2 is FQNEAQ (reference sequence). The CDR3 is made up of 15 amino acids. CDR3 sequence: CASSITGGVTDTQYF. The CDR3 nucleotides are TGTGCCAGCAGCATCACCGGGGGGGTGACAGATACGCAGTATTTT.

This clone was detected once. This sequence joins TRBV29-1 and TRBJ1-3, with a weak D call TRBD1 (6 bases). The CDR3 is 12 amino acids. Trimming took 2 bases from V and 7 from J, leaving 9 bases between them. Germline-derived CDR1 and CDR2 are SQVTM and ANQGSEA. In DNA form, the CDR3 reads TGCAGCGTTGAACGGACAGACAACACCATATATTTT. Translation gives CSVERTDNTIYF.

The rearrangement joins TRBV24-1 to TRBJ2-1, with 7 bases that match TRBD1. This CDR3 spans 14 amino acids. Germline V gives CDR1 KGHDR, CDR2 SFDVKD. V lost 7 bases to trimming and J lost 0 bases; unmatched junction nucleotides: 2. The CDR3: CATSRDSSYNEQFF. CDR3 sequence (DNA): TGTGCCACCAGCCGGGACAGCTCCTACAATGAGCAGTTCTTC.

The chain is built from TRBV4-1 and TRBJ1-1; 10 bases are shared with TRBD1. Germline V gives CDR1 MGHRA, CDR2 YSYEKL. The CDR3 length is 16 residues. The junction had 9 bases not matched to a gene; V was cut back by 4 bases and J by 4 bases. The CDR3 sequence is CASSRSGTGVVTEAFF. For the CDR3, the DNA is TGCGCCAGCAGCCGCTCTGGGACAGGGGTTGTCACTGAAGCTTTCTTT.

The V call is TRBV18, the J call TRBJ1-2; D unresolved. This CDR3 is 14 amino acids long. V was cut by 5 bases and J by 2 bases, with 12 bases left in between. Germline CDR1 is KGHSH and CDR2 is LQKENI. CDR3 sequence (DNA): TGTGCCAGCTCAGCGAGTGTCCTGAACTATGGCTACACCTTC. Its translation: CASSASVLNYGYTF.

A few counts support this clone. V is TRBV19 and J is TRBJ2-7; no reliable D call. Between the trimmed V and J ends, which lost 6 bases and 1 base, there was a span of 4 bases. In germline, CDR1 is LNHDA, CDR2 SQIVND (reference sequence). This CDR3 has 11 residues. In nucleotides, the CDR3 is TGTGCCAGTAGCGGTTCCTACGAGCAGTACTTC. This encodes CASSGSYEQYF.

The chain recombines TRBV5-6 with TRBJ2-3; 7 bases match TRBD1. The J segment lost 8 bases and the V segment lost 5 bases, leaving 11 bases of the junction unmatched. From germline, CDR1 is SGHDT and CDR2 YYEEEE. The CDR3 totals 14 residues. CDR3 region: CASREQGPGGTQYF. CDR3 DNA: TGTGCCAGCAGAGAACAGGGTCCAGGGGGTACGCAGTATTTT.

The chain recombines TRBV7-9 with TRBJ2-7; D is ambiguous. CDR1 and CDR2 from the germline V gene are SEHNR and FQNEAQ (reference sequence). This CDR3 spans 13 amino acids. V was clipped by 3 bases and J by 2 bases, with 8 bases between them. The chain's CDR3 is CASSFSNTYEQYF. In DNA, the CDR3 is TGTGCCAGCAGCTTCAGTAATACCTACGAGCAGTACTTC.

The genes are TRBV7-3 and TRBJ2-1; perhaps TRBD2 as D (6 bases). The CDR3 spans 14 residues. CDR1 SGHTA and CDR2 FQGTGA come from the germline V gene. Trimming pared 2 bases from V and 9 bases from J, leaving 14 bases between. As DNA, the CDR3 is TGTGCCAGCAGCTTAGGGGGGACCGTGGTTGAGCAGTTCTTC. Amino acids: CASSLGGTVVEQFF. The variable domain in full, with the rest retrieved from reference TRBV7-3 and TRBJ2-1, is GAGVSQTPSNKVTEKGKYVELRCDPISGHTALYWYRQSLGQGPEFLIYFQGTGAADDSGLPNDRFFAVRPEGSVSTLKIQRTERGDSAVYLCASSLGGTVVEQFFGPGTRLTVL.

Points on this clone: Other DNA sequences in this specimen translate into the identical CDR3. The rearrangement links TRBV7-9 to TRBJ1-1, with D possibly TRBD1 on 5 matching bases. Germline CDR1 SEHNR, CDR2 FQNEAQ (reference sequence). The CDR3 contains 13 residues. V was pared by 5 bases and J by 5 bases, with 12 bases between. For the CDR3, the DNA is TGTGCCAGCAGCCCAACCAGGGATACTGAAGCTTTCTTT. This sequence encodes CASSPTRDTEAFF.

V is TRBV6-6 and J is TRBJ1-2; unclear D gene. The germline gives CDR1 MNHNY, CDR2 SVGAGI (reference sequence). Trimming took off 5 bases at V and 2 bases at J, with 9 bases between the two ends. The CDR3 is made up of 13 amino acids. The CDR3 protein is CASSHGENYGYTF. Written as DNA, the CDR3 is TGTGCCAGCAGTCACGGGGAGAACTATGGCTACACCTTC.

There are a few counts of this clone. The V call is TRBV25-1, the J call TRBJ1-2, with 10 bases identical to TRBD1. Trimming removed 5 bases from V and 5 bases from J; junction bases left unmatched: 5. The CDR3 length is 14 residues. CDR1 is MGHDK, CDR2 SYGVNS, per germline. CDR3 nucleotides: TGTGCCAGCAGTAGAAGGACAGGGGGATATGGCTACACCTTC. Translating gives CASSRRTGGYGYTF.

This chain joins TRBV7-2 and TRBJ2-7; the D gene is possibly TRBD1 (5 bases). Per the germline V gene, CDR1 is SGHTA and CDR2 is FQGNSA. The V and J ends lost 1 base and 2 bases respectively, with 12 bases between them. The CDR3 spans 15 residues. The CDR3 sequence is CASSLDAGWTYEQYF. The CDR3 nucleotides are TGTGCCAGCAGCTTAGACGCAGGGTGGACCTACGAGCAGTACTTC.

The V and J genes are TRBV7-7 and TRBJ2-7, with 8 bases identical to TRBD1. Germline CDR1 and CDR2: SSHAT and FNYEAQ (reference sequence). V was clipped by 1 base and J by 2 bases; unmatched bases: 1. CDR3 length equals 14 residues. As DNA, the CDR3 is TGTGCCAGCAGCTTAGGACAGGGGACCTACGAGCAGTACTTC. It yields the protein CASSLGQGTYEQYF.

This clone showed up just once. The chain uses TRBV18 and TRBJ2-7; perhaps TRBD2 as D (5 bases). Trimming stripped 5 bases from V and 1 base from J, with 9 bases between. Germline lookup yields CDR1 KGHSH and CDR2 LQKENI. This CDR3 contains 13 residues. In DNA form, the CDR3 reads TGTGCCAGCTCATCGACTATTTCCTACGAGCAGTACTTC. It translates to CASSSTISYEQYF.

The chain has TRBV19 and TRBJ2-1; 7 bases line up with TRBD1. CDR1 is LNHDA, CDR2 SQIVND, per germline (reference sequence). The CDR3 consists of 15 residues. Trimming removed 7 bases from V and 0 bases from J; junction bases left unmatched: 6. The CDR3 DNA reads as TGTGCCAGTAACCCGGACAGGAGCTCCTACAATGAGCAGTTCTTC. This gives the protein CASNPDRSSYNEQFF.

This clone was found once. The chain uses TRBV11-2 and TRBJ1-1, with 7 bases that match TRBD1. The CDR3 covers 15 residues. Germline loops: CDR1 SGHAT, CDR2 FQNNGV. J lost 1 base, V lost 5 bases, and 7 bases had no gene match. The CDR3 DNA is TGTGCCAGCAGCCCCCGGGACAGTTGGAACACTGAAGCTTTCTTT. It specifies CASSPRDSWNTEAFF.